This T cell receptor (beta chain) was sequenced for a study of blood T cells in healthy people across ages. Turning to the study itself: Template switching retrieved approximately one barcoded beta molecule for each two T cells.

Primers used in a second PCR of roughly 6 to 11 cycles were a sample-barcoded 5' primer and a J-beta primer mix. TCRdb redid the calling of the 5' RACE reads with MiXCR, one entry per CDR3 protein. The repertoire consists of more than 750,000 distinct CDR3 sequences, with 29% occurring once and the leading ten covering approximately 10%. This clonotype came up many times. The antigen remains undetermined. This CDR3 is 13 amino acids long. Trimming took 6 bases from V and 4 from J, leaving 13 bases between them. The study's findings and limits: Compared with aged donors, long-lived donors showed fewer expanded clones, suggesting selection.

These data were also reused for a study on T cells of mothers and their children. That study reports: Second-round PCR products received sample barcodes and 2-4 random nucleotides from the M1S primer. Every mother produced more than 10 million TCR beta CDR3 reads, whereas every child provided 3 million to 3.5 million.

The sequence derives from a middle-aged woman in good health. Sequencing was done on a sample of blood. V is TRBV12-3 or TRBV12-4 and J is TRBJ2-7; no reliable D call. CDR3 coding DNA: TGTGCCAGCAGCTCTGGACCGGGTTACGAGCAGTACTTC. Amino acids: CASSSGPGYEQYF.